This TCR beta chain was captured in a study of blood T cell repertoires in COVID-19. Trimming cost V 1 base and J 3 bases; bases outside gene matches: 1. This CDR3 region has 14 residues. Germline V gene sequence: CDR1 SEHNR, CDR2 FQNEAQ (reference sequence). A single count supports this clone. Assay used: immunoSEQ multiplex PCR; TCRdb lists only in-frame clones, some missing. The table records over 400,000 clones, 70% to 90% of them present only once. The J gene is TRBJ2-7, the V gene TRBV7-9; TRBD1 matches 9 bases. The sequence was obtained from a human donor in a cohort sampled during active COVID-19. Sequenced: peripheral blood. DNA for the CDR3: TGTGCCAGCAGCTTAGGGGGACAGGGCTACGAGCAGTACTTC. It codes for CASSLGGQGYEQYF.